This T cell receptor beta chain is drawn from a study of CD8 T cells in Susac syndrome. Note on this clonotype: Antigen: not known.

Findings of the study overall: In its TCR sequencing and HLA analysis, the study acknowledged that the number of individuals was relatively small.

Peripheral blood CD8+ and CD4+ T cells were profiled by TCR beta sequencing. Negative isolation yielded CD4+ and CD8+ T cells, and FACS enriched TEMRA cells. It was with random hexamers that 0.5 to 1 ug RNA was reverse transcribed. TCR beta CDR3 was amplified by immunoSEQ multiplex PCR. This amplification extended across 54 Vbeta and 13 Jbeta segments. TCRdb fed the immunoSEQ multiplex PCR reads into MiXCR, producing one record per CDR3 protein. Counted here are approximately 100,000 distinct CDR3 sequences, under 95% occurring once; the ten biggest clones make up around 0.12%. Germline trimming cut 0 bases from V and 9 bases from J; bases unmatched to any gene: 12. The CDR3 contains 19 residues. Germline CDR1 reads SGHTA; CDR2 reads FQGTGA.

The source material was CD8+ T cells from PBMCs. The clonotype originates from a human donor in good health. The chain carries TRBV7-3 and TRBJ2-1; 15 nucleotides match TRBD2. CDR3 sequence: CASSLTMAPGTSGRIEQFF. The CDR3 DNA is TGTGCCAGCAGCTTAACAATGGCACCCGGGACTAGCGGGAGGATTGAGCAGTTCTTC.